Presented here are 12 T cell receptor beta chains from one specimen sequenced in a study of PD-1 blockade in mismatch repair-deficient tumors. The assay was immunoSEQ multiplex PCR, and TCRdb's table has in-frame clones only and misses some. Seen here are around 51,000 clones, roughly 80% observed once, and the top ten hold roughly 8.1%. The source was peripheral blood, collected roughly 21 weeks after starting pembrolizumab. The receptors stem from an adult with mismatch repair-deficient cancer.

The chain joins TRBV7-6 to TRBJ2-2; 8 bases fit TRBD1. CDR3 size: 16 residues. Germline CDR1 reads SGHVS; CDR2 reads FNYEAQ. Trimming removed 4 bases from V and 6 bases from J; junction bases left unmatched: 10. CDR3 residues: CASSSLDRAASGELFF. The CDR3 nucleotides are TGTGCCAGCAGCTCCCTGGACAGGGCAGCTTCCGGGGAGCTGTTTTTT.

This clone was counted once. The V gene is TRBV2, the J gene TRBJ2-1; 9 nucleotides agree with TRBD2. V shed 10 bases, J shed 4 bases, and the junction held 11 bases outside the gene matches. The CDR3 is made up of 15 amino acids. CDR1 is SNHLY, CDR2 FYNNEI, per germline. CDR3: CANALSGSRYNEQFF. The CDR3 DNA reads TGTGCCAACGCTCTTAGCGGGAGCCGGTACAATGAGCAGTTCTTC.

The table lists this clone with a count of one. The chain combines TRBV5-1 with TRBJ2-7; D perhaps matches TRBD2 (5 bases). V was pared by 1 base and J by 0 bases, with 17 bases between. Germline CDR1 reads SGHRS; CDR2 reads YFSETQ. This CDR3 comprises 17 residues. CDR3 in amino acids: CASSLHDSGWNSYEQYF. The CDR3, as DNA: TGCGCCAGCAGCTTGCATGATTCGGGGTGGAACTCCTACGAGCAGTACTTC.

This clone was detected only a few times. The chain joins TRBV10-3 to TRBJ2-7; tentative D call: TRBD2 (6 bases). The V end lost 6 bases, the J end lost 3 bases, and 12 bases lay between the germline ends. Per germline, CDR1 ENHRY and CDR2 SYGVKD. CDR3 length equals 13 residues. Here the CDR3 DNA reads TGTGCCATCAGGGATCTGGGGGGCTACGAGCAGTACTTC. This translates into CAIRDLGGYEQYF.

The chain uses TRBV30 and TRBJ2-4; 13 nucleotides match TRBD2. The V segment lost 2 bases and the J segment 14 bases; nucleotides outside the gene matches: 3. The CDR3 is made up of 12 amino acids. The germline CDR1 and CDR2 sequences are GTSNPN and SVGIG (reference sequence). The CDR3 is CAWSRTSGSEYF. CDR3 in DNA: TGTGCCTGGAGTAGGACTAGCGGGAGTGAGTACTTC. Combining the CDR3 with reference TRBV30 and TRBJ2-4 gives the whole variable domain SQTIHQWPATLVQPVGSPLSLECTVEGTSNPNLYWYRQAAGRGLQLLFYSVGIGQISSEVPQNLSASRPQDRQFILSSKKLLLSDSGFYLCAWSRTSGSEYFGAGTRLSVL.

The V call is TRBV5-1, the J call TRBJ1-5, with D unresolved. This CDR3 is built from 14 residues. Trimming took off 3 bases at V and 3 bases at J, with 10 bases between the two ends. Germline lookup yields CDR1 SGHRS and CDR2 YFSETQ. CDR3 coding DNA: TGCGCCAGCAGCTCGGGGTTGAACAATCAGCCCCAGCATTTT. This encodes CASSSGLNNQPQHF.

The chain is built from TRBV2 and TRBJ2-2; TRBD1 might be the D (6 bases). Trimming cost V 6 bases and J 1 base, with 12 bases left between them. From germline, CDR1 is SNHLY and CDR2 FYNNEI. The CDR3 has 15 amino acids. In DNA, the CDR3 is TGTGCCAGCAGGCCCGGGACACGGAACACCGGGGAGCTGTTTTTT. This codes for CASRPGTRNTGELFF. Together with reference TRBV2 and TRBJ2-2, the CDR3 gives the full variable domain: EPEVTQTPSHQVTQMGQEVILRCVPISNHLYFYWYRQILGQKVEFLVSFYNNEISEKSEIFDDQFSVERPDGSNFTLKIRSTKLEDSAMYFCASRPGTRNTGELFFGEGSRLTVL.

The chain employs TRBV19 and TRBJ1-2, with 8 bases identical to TRBD1. After removal of 6 bases from V and 10 bases from J, the junction contained 7 bases not matched to a gene. The germline CDR1 and CDR2 sequences are LNHDA and SQIVND (reference sequence). This CDR3 has 12 amino acids. CDR3 amino acids: CASRRQGFYYTF. For the CDR3, the DNA is TGTGCCAGTAGGCGACAGGGGTTTTACTACACCTTC.

The J gene is TRBJ2-7, the V gene TRBV14, with D uncertain. The germline V and J ends were trimmed by 3 bases and 6 bases, with 6 bases remaining between them. This CDR3 contains 11 residues. Per the germline V gene, CDR1 is SGHDN and CDR2 is FVKESK. The CDR3: CASSQGFEQYF. The CDR3 DNA reads TGTGCCAGCAGCCAGGGCTTCGAGCAGTACTTC.

This sequence joins TRBV6-1 and TRBJ2-1, with TRBD2 matching 7 bases. Losses at the gene ends were 2 bases for V and 0 bases for J; bases not matched to a gene: 1. Germline V lookup: CDR1 MNHNS, CDR2 SASEGT. There are 15 residues in the CDR3. The CDR3 nucleotides read TGTGCCAGCAGTGAACGCGGGAGCTCCTACAATGAGCAGTTCTTC. Translation gives CASSERGSSYNEQFF.

The genes are TRBV9 and TRBJ2-5, with unresolved D. The V and J ends lost 2 bases and 0 bases respectively, with 8 bases between them. Germline lookup yields CDR1 SGDLS and CDR2 YYNGEE. This CDR3 is 14 amino acids long. CDR3: CASSVSGYQETQYF. CDR3 DNA: TGTGCCAGCAGCGTTTCGGGCTACCAAGAGACCCAGTACTTC.

V gene TRBV12-5 combines with J gene TRBJ2-1; perhaps TRBD1 as D (5 bases). Germline V gene lookup returns CDR1 LGHNT and CDR2 FRNRAP. Deletions cut 1 base from V and 1 base from J, with 8 bases between. This CDR3 contains 15 residues. The CDR3 sequence: CASGLGQMSYNEQFF. CDR3 DNA sequence: TGTGCTAGTGGTTTGGGACAGATGTCCTACAATGAGCAGTTCTTC.